The 24 T cell receptor beta chains listed next were all sequenced from one sample in a study of blood T cells in healthy people across ages. Next came a second PCR, run for about 7 to 12 cycles, which used a sample-barcoded 5' primer along with a J-beta primer mix. TCRdb re-called the 5' RACE reads through MiXCR, storing one row per CDR3 protein. Here the sample spans 800,000 to 950,000 distinct CDR3 sequences, 35% to 40% being singletons. Material for sequencing was blood. The receptors here all came from a man between 18 and 29 years old in good health.

This clonotype was counted a few times. This chain uses TRBV6-5 with TRBJ2-7; no firm D call. The CDR3 length is 13 residues. Deletions cut 2 bases from V and 3 bases from J, with 8 bases between. Germline CDR1 is MNHEY and CDR2 is SVGAGI. The CDR3 reads CASSYGLNYEQYF. The CDR3 nucleotides read TGTGCCAGCAGTTACGGGCTGAACTACGAGCAGTACTTC.

In the case of this clonotype: Its ends do not fully match the called genes, so a read error is possible. The chain employs TRBV28 and TRBJ2-7, with D hard to call. CDR3 length equals 13 residues. CDR1 MDHEN and CDR2 SYDVKM come from the germline V gene. In nucleotides, the CDR3 is TGTGCCAGCAGTCCCCCTTCACTCAATGAGCAGTATTTC. Protein sequence: CASSPPSLNEQYF.

V is TRBV24-1 and J is TRBJ1-6; D call uncertain. CDR1 KGHDR and CDR2 SFDVKD come from the germline V gene. Trimming took 8 bases from V and 11 from J, leaving 27 bases between them. The CDR3 is made up of 17 amino acids. The CDR3 DNA is TGTGCCACCATAACACCTTCCGGGATTCCGGGCCCAACACCCCTCCACTTT. Translation: CATITPSGIPGPTPLHF.

The chain uses TRBV4-1 and TRBJ2-3, with a possible D match to TRBD1 (6 bases). The V and J ends lost 0 bases and 1 base respectively, with 14 bases between them. Germline V gene lookup returns CDR1 MGHRA and CDR2 YSYEKL. The CDR3 covers 17 residues. The DNA for the CDR3 is TGCGCCAGCAGCCAAGATGAGGCAGGGGCCTGCACAGATACGCAGTATTTT. Amino acid sequence: CASSQDEAGACTDTQYF.

The chain carries TRBV5-5 and TRBJ2-5, with TRBD1 identical over 10 bases. The germline gives CDR1 SGHKS, CDR2 YYEKEE (reference sequence). After removal of 4 bases from V and 5 bases from J, the junction contained 8 bases not matched to a gene. This CDR3 spans 15 amino acids. The CDR3 DNA follows: TGTGCCAGCAGCACAGGGACAGGGGAATCGGAGACCCAGTACTTC. Translating it yields CASSTGTGESETQYF.

This chain connects TRBV20-1 to TRBJ2-7, with 9 positions matching TRBD2. The V segment lost 5 bases and the J segment 7 bases; nucleotides outside the gene matches: 12. The V gene's germline CDR1 is DFQATT and CDR2 SNEGSKA (reference sequence). This CDR3 contains 14 residues. The CDR3 nucleotides read TGCAGTGCTGAGGACGGACTAGCGTCGAATGAGCAGTACTTC. Translating it yields CSAEDGLASNEQYF.

V usage is TRBV12-3 or TRBV12-4 and J usage is TRBJ2-5; possibly TRBD1 or TRBD2 for D (5 bases each). The end of the DNA aligns better with TRBJ2-7, so the J call may be wrong. The CDR3 runs 13 residues. The CDR3 DNA reads as TGTGCCAGCAGTTTCAGCGAGGGGACCGAGCAGTACTTC. Its translation is CASSFSEGTEQYF.

With respect to this clonotype: With a much larger clone just one base away, this may be a read error. This sequence joins TRBV20-1 and TRBJ2-1, with D maybe TRBD2 (6 bases). V lost 5 bases to trimming and J lost 7 bases, with 18 bases between them. The CDR3 has 14 residues. Germline values: CDR1 DFQATT, CDR2 SNEGSKA (reference sequence). CDR3 sequence: CSALRGTGRNEQFF. The CDR3 DNA is TGCAGTGCTCTTCGGGGGACCGGCAGAAATGAGCAGTTCTTC.

Regarding this clonotype: This may stem from a read error, because a much larger clone lies one nucleotide away. The chain joins TRBV4-3 to TRBJ2-1; D may be TRBD2 (5 bases). V lost 0 bases to trimming and J lost 0 bases, with 18 bases between them. The CDR3 runs 19 residues. Germline V gene sequence: CDR1 LGHNA, CDR2 YSLEER. Here the CDR3 reads CASSQDSAVGSSSYNEQFF. The CDR3 nucleotides read TGCGCCAGCAGCCAAGATTCAGCGGTGGGTTCCTCCTCCTACAATGAGCAGTTCTTC.

This clonotype came up a few times. J is TRBJ1-5 and V is TRBV27; D remains ambiguous. CDR1 is MNHEY, CDR2 SMNVEV, per germline (reference sequence). V was shortened by 3 bases and J by 3 bases, with 12 bases between the two germline ends. The CDR3 contains 15 residues. The CDR3 DNA follows: TGTGCCAGCAGTTTGGGTTCCATGGCCAATCAGCCCCAGCATTTT. Residues: CASSLGSMANQPQHF.

V and J are TRBV11-2 and TRBJ1-1, with 10 nucleotides matching TRBD1. V shed 6 bases, J shed 1 base, and the junction held 14 bases outside the gene matches. There are 18 residues in the CDR3. CDR1 is SGHAT, CDR2 FQNNGV, per germline. The CDR3 protein is CASRIPEDRGMWNTEAFF. The CDR3 bases are TGTGCCAGCAGAATACCCGAGGACAGGGGGATGTGGAACACTGAAGCTTTCTTT.

This clonotype was seen only a few times. The rearrangement uses TRBV6-6 and TRBJ2-2; no clear D gene. CDR1 MNHNY and CDR2 SVGAGI come from the germline V gene (reference sequence). The CDR3 runs 16 residues. The germline V and J ends were trimmed by 2 bases and 0 bases, with 10 bases remaining between them. The CDR3 protein is CASSYLSRANTGELFF. CDR3 coding DNA: TGTGCCAGCAGTTACCTGTCAAGAGCGAACACCGGGGAGCTGTTTTTT.

The chain recombines TRBV6-2 or TRBV6-3 with TRBJ1-1, with D possibly TRBD1 on 6 matching bases. The CDR3 consists of 12 residues. The V end was cut by 2 bases, the J end by 7 bases, with 8 bases between. Germline CDR1 and CDR2: MNHEY and SVGEGT. The CDR3 DNA is TGTGCCAGCAGTTACGTGGGACATGAAGCTTTCTTT. Its translation: CASSYVGHEAFF.

This clonotype was recorded a few times. The CDR3 loop reads CSARPHGLAGGQSTDTQYF. As DNA, the CDR3 is TGCAGTGCTAGACCACACGGACTAGCGGGGGGGCAAAGCACAGATACGCAGTATTTT. The chain links TRBV20-1 to TRBJ2-3; TRBD2 aligns across 15 bases. CDR1 DFQATT and CDR2 SNEGSKA come from the germline V gene (reference sequence). Germline trimming cut 2 bases from V and 0 bases from J; bases unmatched to any gene: 9. This CDR3 is built from 19 residues.

The gene calls are TRBV29-1 and TRBJ2-5; D may correspond to TRBD1 or TRBD2 (6 bases each). V shed 4 bases and J shed 0 bases, with 12 bases lying between them. This CDR3 is built from 14 residues. Germline V lookup: CDR1 SQVTM, CDR2 ANQGSEA. This CDR3 reads CSVVGGLHQETQYF. CDR3 in DNA: TGCAGCGTTGTGGGGGGCCTTCACCAAGAGACCCAGTACTTC.

The V gene is TRBV7-2, the J gene TRBJ1-4; D possibly corresponds to TRBD1 (5 bases). V was cut by 1 base and J by 5 bases, with 14 bases left in between. Germline values: CDR1 SGHTA, CDR2 FQGNSA. This CDR3 region has 16 residues. In DNA form, the CDR3 reads TGTGCCAGCAGCTTAGTACCCGGGACGGGGAATGAAAAACTGTTTTTT. It encodes CASSLVPGTGNEKLFF.

V is TRBV2 and J is TRBJ2-7, with D possibly TRBD1 on 5 matching bases. The germline V gene encodes CDR1 SNHLY and CDR2 FYNNEI. The CDR3 spans 13 residues. The germline V and J ends were trimmed by 4 bases and 7 bases, with 14 bases remaining between them. As DNA, the CDR3 is TGTGCCAGCAGTGGGGGCAGGTACAATGAGCAGTACTTC. Protein sequence: CASSGGRYNEQYF.

This clonotype has more than one count but fewer than ten. The gene calls are TRBV7-8 and TRBJ2-1; 7 bases line up with TRBD1. Germline CDR1 SGHVS, CDR2 FQNEAQ. The CDR3 covers 16 residues. V lost 10 bases and J lost 2; bases outside the gene matches: 14. CDR3 amino acids: CATNPTRDRPYNEQFF. CDR3 DNA sequence: TGTGCCACCAACCCGACCCGGGACAGACCCTACAATGAGCAGTTCTTC.

The CDR3 sequence: CATSETNYKETQYF. In DNA form, the CDR3 reads TGTGCCACCAGTGAGACGAATTACAAAGAGACCCAGTACTTC. V usage is TRBV24-1 and J usage is TRBJ2-5; D uncertain. CDR1 KGHDR and CDR2 SFDVKD come from the germline V gene. The CDR3 totals 14 residues. Trimming stripped 4 bases from V and 3 bases from J, with 11 bases between.

This clonotype was observed a handful of times. J is TRBJ1-5 and V is TRBV20-1, with a weak D call TRBD1 (6 bases). The length of the CDR3 is 17 residues. Germline assignment: CDR1 DFQATT and CDR2 SNEGSKA (reference sequence). The ends were cut back, 4 bases at V and 6 bases at J, with 25 bases in the middle. For the CDR3, the DNA is TGCAGTGCTATAGAGACAGGCCGAGAGAAGATGGCTCAGCCCCAGCATTTT. Translated: CSAIETGREKMAQPQHF.

This chain joins TRBV7-2 and TRBJ1-5; D remains unclear. The CDR3 covers 13 residues. Trimming pared 1 base from V and 5 bases from J, leaving 6 bases between. CDR1 is SGHTA, CDR2 FQGNSA, per germline. CDR3 protein: CASSLDLDQPQHF. CDR3 DNA sequence: TGTGCCAGCAGCTTAGATTTGGATCAGCCCCAGCATTTT.

This clonotype was recorded once. A much larger clone sits a single nucleotide away, making a read error possible. The V call is TRBV4-3, the J call TRBJ2-3; no clear D gene. There are 13 residues in the CDR3. Germline CDR1 and CDR2: LGHNA and YSLEER. The CDR3 is CANSQVDTDTQYF. The CDR3 nucleotides are TGCGCCAACAGCCAAGTAGACACAGATACGCAGTATTTT.

This rearrangement joins TRBV20-1 to TRBJ1-1, with D hard to call. V lost 0 bases to trimming and J lost 1 base, with 9 bases between them. The CDR3 has 14 amino acids. Germline CDR1 reads DFQATT; CDR2 reads SNEGSKA (reference sequence). CDR3 coding DNA: TGCAGTGCTAGAGATTACAAGGGGAACACTGAAGCTTTCTTT. Encoded protein: CSARDYKGNTEAFF.

The chain is built from TRBV11-1 and TRBJ2-1; no clear D. CDR1 and CDR2 (germline): SGHAT, FQDESV (reference sequence). V lost 10 bases and J 4 bases, leaving 14 bases between the germline ends. This CDR3 spans 13 amino acids. CDR3 amino acids: CATTGGAYNEQFF. Written as DNA, the CDR3 is TGTGCCACTACGGGCGGAGCTTACAATGAGCAGTTCTTC.